This TCR beta chain was observed in a study of T cell responses to AZD1222 COVID-19 vaccine. This CDR3 comprises 16 residues. J lost 3 bases, V lost 3 bases, and 5 bases had no gene match. Germline V CDR1 and CDR2: MGHRA, YSYEKL. Generated by immunoSEQ multiplex PCR, the TCRdb table keeps only in-frame clones and is missing some. In the table there are around 140,000 clones, 80% to 90% of which are singletons. The chain is built from TRBV4-1 and TRBJ2-1; TRBD2 agrees at 10 bases. The material was peripheral blood, obtained on day 0 of AZD1222 vaccination. The source is an adult in good health. DNA of the CDR3: TGCGCCAGCAGCCACTCCGGGACTAGCGACTACAATGAGCAGTTCTTC. Residues: CASSHSGTSDYNEQFF.